Listed below are T cell receptor beta chains from one sample, sequenced in a study of preoperative IRX-2 immunotherapy in early breast cancer. This table comes from immunoSEQ multiplex PCR, and its TCRdb copy is limited to in-frame clones, with some not included. The sample records 20,000 to 30,000 clones, around 90% being singletons. This specimen was tumor tissue, taken after IRX-2 immunotherapy. These receptor sequences come from a human donor with breast cancer. Both conserved end residues are part of each CDR3. Each record gives: V gene, J gene, D gene, clone size, CDR3 protein, CDR3 DNA. A D gene is named only where the DNA matches it firmly. Where a row states a size, it is once, few, many or the class of an expanded clone; other rows omit it.

TRBV6-6	TRBJ2-1	TRBD2	.	CASSYKRGVNEQFF	TGTGCCAGCAGTTACAAGCGGGGGGTCAATGAGCAGTTCTTC
TRBV5-8	TRBJ2-3	.	.	CASSPGLGGTDTQYF	TGTGCCAGCAGCCCCGGACTAGGGGGGACGGATACGCAGTATTTT
TRBV25-1	TRBJ1-2	.	few	CASTSGGGYTF	TGTGCCAGCACCAGCGGGGGCGGCTACACCTTC
TRBV18	TRBJ2-3	.	.	CASSPTSGDTQYF	TGTGCCAGCTCACCCACTAGTGGAGATACGCAGTATTTT
TRBV28	TRBJ1-5	.	once	CASSLENQPQHF	TGTGCCAGCAGTTTGGAGAATCAGCCCCAGCATTTT
TRBV2	TRBJ1-4	.	.	CASSEEKKLFF	TGTGCCAGCAGTGAGGAGAAAAAACTGTTTTTT
TRBV5-1	TRBJ2-1	.	.	CASINRDSNEQFF	TGCGCCAGCATCAACAGGGACTCGAATGAGCAGTTCTTC
TRBV18	TRBJ1-1	TRBD1	.	CASSPPTGRGNTEAFF	TGTGCCAGCTCACCACCGACAGGGAGGGGGAACACTGAAGCTTTCTTT
TRBV6-5	TRBJ1-2	.	.	CASSSPNRNYYGYTF	TGTGCCAGCAGTTCCCCGAACAGGAACTACTATGGCTACACCTTC
TRBV28	TRBJ1-5	.	.	CASSFPQPQHF	TGTGCCAGCAGTTTCCCCCAGCCCCAGCATTTT
TRBV6-1	TRBJ1-2	.	.	CASGGGGQTLWGYTF	TGTGCCAGCGGGGGAGGGGGGCAGACCTTATGGGGCTACACCTTC
TRBV2	TRBJ2-2	.	.	CASRERETGELFF	TGTGCCAGCAGGGAGCGTGAGACCGGGGAGCTGTTTTTT
TRBV27	TRBJ2-3	.	.	CASSRSDTQYF	TGTGCCAGCAGTCGTTCAGATACGCAGTATTTT
TRBV19	TRBJ1-5	.	.	CASSMGDGPNQPQHF	TGTGCCAGTAGTATGGGGGACGGACCGAATCAGCCCCAGCATTTT
TRBV25-1	TRBJ1-1	TRBD1	once	CATQTDRSTGEAFF	TGTGCCACCCAGACGGACAGGTCTACAGGAGAAGCTTTCTTT
TRBV7-9	TRBJ1-1	TRBD1	.	CASNRWTGLMNTEAFF	TGTGCCAGCAACCGATGGACAGGCTTAATGAACACTGAAGCTTTCTTT
TRBV9	TRBJ1-5	.	.	CASSVDPGTLQPQHF	TGTGCCAGCAGCGTAGACCCAGGGACTCTTCAGCCCCAGCATTTT
TRBV6-1	TRBJ2-3	TRBD2	.	CASKPGLATDTQYF	TGTGCCAGCAAGCCGGGACTAGCGACAGATACGCAGTATTTT
TRBV28	TRBJ1-2	.	.	CASSSGPFYGYTF	TGTGCCAGCAGTTCGGGACCGTTCTATGGCTACACCTTC
TRBV5-1	TRBJ2-3	TRBD1	once	CASSLQGDITDTQYF	TGCGCCAGCAGCTTACAGGGGGATATCACAGATACGCAGTATTTT
TRBV11-3	TRBJ1-2	.	.	CASSQGTGRGYGYTF	TGTGCCAGCAGCCAAGGGACGGGACGGGGCTATGGCTACACCTTC
TRBV7-6	TRBJ1-1	.	.	CASSLIQAGVGNTEAFF	TGTGCCAGCAGCTTAATACAGGCAGGGGTTGGGAACACTGAAGCTTTCTTT
TRBV4-1	TRBJ1-2	.	.	CASSQGINYGYTF	TGCGCCAGCAGCCAGGGGATTAACTATGGCTACACCTTC
TRBV5-4	TRBJ2-5	TRBD2	.	CASSPSLAGGPWGETQYF	TGTGCCAGCAGCCCGTCACTAGCGGGGGGGCCGTGGGGAGAGACCCAGTACTTC
TRBV18	TRBJ2-1	.	.	CASSPPYNEQFF	TGTGCCAGCTCACCACCCTACAATGAGCAGTTCTTC
TRBV2	TRBJ1-1	.	.	CASTITGRNTEAFF	TGTGCCAGCACTATTACAGGACGGAACACTGAAGCTTTCTTT
TRBV2	TRBJ1-1	.	.	CASSDPVGNTEAFF	TGTGCCAGCAGTGACCCAGTGGGAAACACTGAAGCTTTCTTT
TRBV28	TRBJ1-5	TRBD1	.	CASRGTANQPQHF	TGTGCCAGCAGGGGGACAGCCAATCAGCCCCAGCATTTT
TRBV6-6	TRBJ1-1	TRBD1	.	CASSGQGEAFF	TGTGCCAGCAGTGGACAGGGTGAAGCTTTCTTT
TRBV11-3	TRBJ2-7	.	.	CASSFRQLNYEQYF	TGTGCCAGCAGCTTCAGGCAATTGAATTACGAGCAGTACTTC
TRBV2	TRBJ1-2	TRBD1	.	CASNRDRESGYTF	TGTGCCAGCAACCGGGACAGGGAGTCTGGCTACACCTTC
TRBV19	TRBJ1-1	.	.	CASRAAELNTEAFF	TGTGCCAGTAGGGCCGCCGAATTGAACACTGAAGCTTTCTTT
TRBV29-1	TRBJ2-2	.	.	CSVGRSNTGELFF	TGCAGCGTTGGAAGATCTAACACCGGGGAGCTGTTTTTT
TRBV19	TRBJ1-1	.	.	CASSIDIRGTNTEAFF	TGTGCCAGTAGTATAGATATTAGGGGAACGAACACTGAAGCTTTCTTT
TRBV7-2	TRBJ2-1	TRBD2	once	CASSPHGGLAVNEQFF	TGTGCCAGCAGCCCCCACGGGGGACTAGCCGTCAATGAGCAGTTCTTC
TRBV7-2	TRBJ2-1	TRBD2	.	CASTLASSGRNEQFF	TGTGCCAGCACCCTAGCTTCTAGCGGCCGCAATGAGCAGTTCTTC
TRBV6-6	TRBJ1-6	.	few	CASSYRPDLDSPLHF	TGTGCCAGCAGTTACCGGCCTGATCTGGATTCACCCCTCCACTTT
TRBV25-1	TRBJ1-6	TRBD1	.	CASSDSGGNSPLHF	TGTGCCAGCAGTGATTCAGGGGGCAATTCACCCCTCCACTTT
TRBV11-3	TRBJ2-2	TRBD2	.	CASSLDRLAGGPSTGELFF	TGTGCCAGCAGCTTAGATCGACTAGCGGGGGGGCCGAGCACCGGGGAGCTGTTTTTT
TRBV11-3	TRBJ2-2	.	.	CASSLRETGELFF	TGTGCCAGCAGCTTGAGGGAGACCGGGGAGCTGTTTTTT
TRBV28	TRBJ1-5	.	.	CASSPAGYSNQPQHF	TGTGCCAGCAGCCCAGCGGGTTATAGCAATCAGCCCCAGCATTTT
TRBV2	TRBJ1-2	.	.	CASRGGTGNYGYTF	TGTGCCAGCAGGGGGGGGACGGGAAACTATGGCTACACCTTC
TRBV5-5	TRBJ1-2	TRBD1	few	CASTPAGGRDGYTF	TGTGCCAGCACCCCTGCAGGGGGGCGCGATGGCTACACCTTC
TRBV18	TRBJ1-2	TRBD1	.	CASSPGFGTGAGYTF	TGTGCCAGCTCACCAGGTTTCGGGACAGGGGCTGGCTACACCTTC
TRBV4-2	TRBJ1-4	.	.	CASSQDLTTNEKLFF	TGTGCCAGCAGCCAAGATCTAACAACTAATGAAAAACTGTTTTTT
TRBV15	TRBJ2-3	.	few	CATSGNGDTQYF	TGTGCCACCAGCGGGAACGGGGATACGCAGTATTTT
TRBV19	TRBJ1-6	.	.	CASRQEPSYNSPLHF	TGTGCCAGCAGGCAGGAACCCTCCTATAATTCACCCCTCCACTTT
TRBV25-1	TRBJ2-4	.	.	CASSVPGPQNIQYF	TGTGCCAGCAGTGTCCCGGGACCTCAAAACATTCAGTACTTC
TRBV2	TRBJ2-4	TRBD2	.	CASVGLAGGENIQYF	TGTGCCAGCGTAGGACTAGCGGGGGGAGAAAACATTCAGTACTTC
TRBV11-3	TRBJ2-3	TRBD2	.	CASSGGLANTDTQYF	TGTGCCAGCAGCGGGGGACTAGCGAACACAGATACGCAGTATTTT
TRBV6-5	TRBJ2-5	TRBD1	.	CASSYTKTGKETQYF	TGTGCCAGCAGTTACACCAAGACAGGGAAGGAGACCCAGTACTTC